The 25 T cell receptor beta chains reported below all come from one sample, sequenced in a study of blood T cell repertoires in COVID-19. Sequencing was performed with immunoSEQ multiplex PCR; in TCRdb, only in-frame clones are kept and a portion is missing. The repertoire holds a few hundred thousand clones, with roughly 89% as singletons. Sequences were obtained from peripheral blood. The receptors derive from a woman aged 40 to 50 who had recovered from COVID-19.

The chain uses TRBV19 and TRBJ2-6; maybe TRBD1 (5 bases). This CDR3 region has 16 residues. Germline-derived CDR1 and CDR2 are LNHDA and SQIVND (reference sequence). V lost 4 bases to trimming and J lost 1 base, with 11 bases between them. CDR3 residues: CASSRGPRSGANVLTF. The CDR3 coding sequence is TGTGCCAGTAGTAGGGGCCCAAGGTCTGGGGCCAACGTCCTGACTTTC.

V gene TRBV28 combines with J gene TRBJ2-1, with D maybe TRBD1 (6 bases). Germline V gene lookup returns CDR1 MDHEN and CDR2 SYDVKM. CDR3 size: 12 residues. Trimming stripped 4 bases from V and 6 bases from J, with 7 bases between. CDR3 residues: CASSSGANEQFF. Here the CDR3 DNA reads TGTGCCAGCAGTTCAGGGGCCAATGAGCAGTTCTTC.

CDR3 bases: TGTGCCAGCAGCCCGACTAGCGGGAAGGGGAAATACGCGACAGATACGCAGTATTTT. This gives the protein CASSPTSGKGKYATDTQYF. The chain combines TRBV5-6 with TRBJ2-3, with 11 bases aligning to TRBD2. V lost 4 bases and J lost 3; bases outside the gene matches: 16. The length of the CDR3 is 19 residues. Germline V lookup: CDR1 SGHDT, CDR2 YYEEEE. The whole variable domain, remainder taken from reference TRBV5-6 and TRBJ2-3, is DAGVTQSPTHLIKTRGQQVTLRCSPKSGHDTVSWYQQALGQGPQFIFQYYEEEERQRGNFPDRFSGHQFPNYSSELNVNALLLGDSALYLCASSPTSGKGKYATDTQYFGPGTRLTVL.

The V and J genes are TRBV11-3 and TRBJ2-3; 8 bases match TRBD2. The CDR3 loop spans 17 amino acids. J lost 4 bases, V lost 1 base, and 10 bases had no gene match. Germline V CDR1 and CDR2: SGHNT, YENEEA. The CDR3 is CASSLGVASGLADTQYF. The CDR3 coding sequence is TGTGCCAGCAGCTTAGGGGTCGCTAGCGGGCTCGCAGATACGCAGTATTTT.

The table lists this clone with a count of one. The CDR3 region is CASSSGQGAHSPLHF. In nucleotides, the CDR3 is TGTGCCAGCAGCTCGGGACAGGGGGCTCATTCACCCCTCCACTTT. The rearrangement uses TRBV7-3 and TRBJ1-6, with 12 bases fitting TRBD1. V shed 4 bases, J shed 8 bases, and the junction held 3 bases outside the gene matches. The germline gives CDR1 SGHTA, CDR2 FQGTGA. The CDR3 runs to 15 residues.

The CDR3 sequence is CASSLDTTYEQYF. The CDR3 coding sequence is TGTGCCAGCAGCTTGGACACTACCTACGAGCAGTACTTC. The chain is built from TRBV7-8 and TRBJ2-7; D perhaps matches TRBD1 (5 bases). The germline gives CDR1 SGHVS, CDR2 FQNEAQ. This CDR3 is built from 13 residues. Trimming took off 3 bases at V and 2 bases at J, with 8 bases between the two ends.

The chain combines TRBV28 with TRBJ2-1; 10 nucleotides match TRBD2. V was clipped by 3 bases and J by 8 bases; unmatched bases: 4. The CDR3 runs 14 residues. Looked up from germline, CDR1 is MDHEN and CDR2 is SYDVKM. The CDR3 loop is CASSFAGLAYEQFF. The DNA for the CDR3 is TGTGCCAGCAGTTTTGCGGGACTAGCGTATGAGCAGTTCTTC.

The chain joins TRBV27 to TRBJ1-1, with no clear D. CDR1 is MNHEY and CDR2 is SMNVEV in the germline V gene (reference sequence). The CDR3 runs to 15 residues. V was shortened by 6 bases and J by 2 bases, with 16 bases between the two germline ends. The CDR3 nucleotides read TGTGCCAGCAGCCGCTACCGGGGAGACAACACTGAAGCTTTCTTT. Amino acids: CASSRYRGDNTEAFF.

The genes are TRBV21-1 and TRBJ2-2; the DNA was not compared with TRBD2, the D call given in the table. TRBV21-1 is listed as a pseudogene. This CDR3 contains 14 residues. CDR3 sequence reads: CASSKAAFTGELFF. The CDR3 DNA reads TGTGCCAGCAGCAAAGCAGCGTTCACCGGGGAGCTGTTTTTT.

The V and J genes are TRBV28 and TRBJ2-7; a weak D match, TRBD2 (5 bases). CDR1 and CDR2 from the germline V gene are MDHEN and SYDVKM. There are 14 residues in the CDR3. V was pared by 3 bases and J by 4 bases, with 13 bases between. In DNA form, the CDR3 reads TGTGCCAGCAGTTTTGAGGGTGGGAGATACGAGCAGTACTTC. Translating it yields CASSFEGGRYEQYF. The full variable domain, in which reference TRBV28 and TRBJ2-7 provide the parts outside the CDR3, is DVKVTQSSRYLVKRTGEKVFLECVQDMDHENMFWYRQDPGLGLRLIYFSYDVKMKEKGDIPEGYSVSREKKERFSLILESASTNQTSMYLCASSFEGGRYEQYFGPGTRLTVT.

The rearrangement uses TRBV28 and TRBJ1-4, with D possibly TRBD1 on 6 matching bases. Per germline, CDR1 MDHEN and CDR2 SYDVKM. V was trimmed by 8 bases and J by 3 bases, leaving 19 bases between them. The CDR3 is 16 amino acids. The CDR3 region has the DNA TGTGCCAGCGCCGGGCAGGGGACGGATTCTAATGAAAAACTGTTTTTT. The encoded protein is CASAGQGTDSNEKLFF.

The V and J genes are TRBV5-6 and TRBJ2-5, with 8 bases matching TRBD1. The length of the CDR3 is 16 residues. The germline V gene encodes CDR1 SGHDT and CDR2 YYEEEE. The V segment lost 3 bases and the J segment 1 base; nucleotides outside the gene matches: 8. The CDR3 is CASSSPGTGIQETQYF. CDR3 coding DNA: TGTGCCAGCAGCTCCCCCGGGACAGGCATCCAAGAGACCCAGTACTTC.

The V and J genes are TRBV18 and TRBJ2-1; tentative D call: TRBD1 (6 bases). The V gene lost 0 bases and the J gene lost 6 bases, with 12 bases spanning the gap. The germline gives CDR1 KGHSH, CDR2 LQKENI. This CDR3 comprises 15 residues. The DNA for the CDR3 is TGTGCCAGCTCACCACCGGGACAACAACCCAATGAGCAGTTCTTC. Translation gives CASSPPGQQPNEQFF.

The CDR3 sequence: CASSFDPGQAYGYTF. The CDR3 coding sequence is TGTGCCAGCAGCTTCGACCCGGGACAGGCATATGGCTACACCTTC. The gene calls are TRBV5-4 and TRBJ1-2; 8 nucleotides match TRBD1. The CDR3 covers 15 residues. Germline V lookup: CDR1 SGHNT, CDR2 YYREEE (reference sequence). V gave up 2 bases and J gave up 5 bases; unmatched junction bases: 8.

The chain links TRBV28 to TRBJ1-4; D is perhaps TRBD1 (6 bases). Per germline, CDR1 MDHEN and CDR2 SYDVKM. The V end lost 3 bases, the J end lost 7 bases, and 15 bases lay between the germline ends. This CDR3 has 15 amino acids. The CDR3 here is CASSFRGRVSEKLFF. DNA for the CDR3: TGTGCCAGCAGTTTCAGGGGTCGAGTGAGTGAAAAACTGTTTTTT.

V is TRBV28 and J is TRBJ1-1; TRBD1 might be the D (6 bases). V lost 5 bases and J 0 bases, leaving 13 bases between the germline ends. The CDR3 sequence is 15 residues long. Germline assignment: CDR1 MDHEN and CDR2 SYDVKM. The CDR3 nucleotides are TGTGCCAGCAGTCGTCCGGGACACTTGAACACTGAAGCTTTCTTT. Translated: CASSRPGHLNTEAFF.

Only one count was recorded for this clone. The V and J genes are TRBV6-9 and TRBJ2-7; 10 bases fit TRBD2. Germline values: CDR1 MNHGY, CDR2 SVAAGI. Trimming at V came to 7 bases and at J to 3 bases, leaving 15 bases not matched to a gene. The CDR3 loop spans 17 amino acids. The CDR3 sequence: CASTWGPTSGILYEQYF. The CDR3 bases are TGTGCCAGCACTTGGGGACCTACTAGCGGGATTCTCTACGAGCAGTACTTC.

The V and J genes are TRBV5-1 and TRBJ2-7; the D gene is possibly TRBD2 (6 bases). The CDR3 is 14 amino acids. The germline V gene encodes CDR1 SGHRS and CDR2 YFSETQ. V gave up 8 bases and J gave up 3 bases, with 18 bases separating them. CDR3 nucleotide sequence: TGCGCCAGTAACCGGGCCGGGGGTGACTACGAGCAGTACTTC. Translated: CASNRAGGDYEQYF.

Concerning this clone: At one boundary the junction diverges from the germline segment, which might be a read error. This CDR3 reads CASSLTGIGRNF. The CDR3 DNA reads TGTGCCAGCAGCTTAACAGGGATCGGGAGGAACTTC. The chain employs TRBV5-4 and TRBJ2-5, with D maybe TRBD2 (7 bases). CDR3 length equals 12 residues. Germline V gene lookup returns CDR1 SGHNT and CDR2 YYREEE (reference sequence).

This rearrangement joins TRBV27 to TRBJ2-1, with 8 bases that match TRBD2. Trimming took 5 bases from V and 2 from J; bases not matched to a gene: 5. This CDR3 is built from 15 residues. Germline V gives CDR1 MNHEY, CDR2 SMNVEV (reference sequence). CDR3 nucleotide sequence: TGTGCCAGCAGTCTCATAGCGGGAACCTACAATGAGCAGTTCTTC. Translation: CASSLIAGTYNEQFF.

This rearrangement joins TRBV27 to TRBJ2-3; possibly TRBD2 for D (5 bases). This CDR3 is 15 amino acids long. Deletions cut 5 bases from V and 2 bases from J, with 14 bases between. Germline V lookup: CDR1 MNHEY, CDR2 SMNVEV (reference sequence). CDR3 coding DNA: TGTGCCAGCAGTCTACTAGGAAGACCCACAGATACGCAGTATTTT. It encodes CASSLLGRPTDTQYF.

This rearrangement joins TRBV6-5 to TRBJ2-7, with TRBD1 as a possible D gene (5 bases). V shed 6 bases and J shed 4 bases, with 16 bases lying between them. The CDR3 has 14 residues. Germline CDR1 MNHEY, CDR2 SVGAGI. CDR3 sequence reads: CASSPAGLNYEQYF. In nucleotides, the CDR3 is TGTGCCAGCAGCCCCGCAGGGCTTAATTACGAGCAGTACTTC.

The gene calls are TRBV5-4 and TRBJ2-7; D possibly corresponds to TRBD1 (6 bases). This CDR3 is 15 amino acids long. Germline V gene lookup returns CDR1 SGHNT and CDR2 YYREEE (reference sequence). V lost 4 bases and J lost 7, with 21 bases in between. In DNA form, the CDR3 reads TGTGCCAGCAGCGATACAACGACAGGTATGGAGGAGCAGTACTTC. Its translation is CASSDTTTGMEEQYF.

The DNA for the CDR3 is TGCGCCAGCAGCTTTGGGACTAGCGGGACGGTCGGGGAGCTGTTTTTT. Its translation is CASSFGTSGTVGELFF. V and J are TRBV5-1 and TRBJ2-2, with 13 bases fitting TRBD2. Germline CDR1 is SGHRS and CDR2 is YFSETQ. J gave up 7 bases and V 2 bases, and 5 bases lay outside the gene matches. The CDR3 loop spans 16 amino acids.

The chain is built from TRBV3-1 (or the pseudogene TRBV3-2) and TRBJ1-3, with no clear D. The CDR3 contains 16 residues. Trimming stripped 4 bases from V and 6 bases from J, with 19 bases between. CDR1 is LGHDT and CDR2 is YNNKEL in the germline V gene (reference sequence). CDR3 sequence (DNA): TGTGCCAGCAGCCCCCAGTCGGGTTTCGGGGAAAACACCATATATTTT. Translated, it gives CASSPQSGFGENTIYF.